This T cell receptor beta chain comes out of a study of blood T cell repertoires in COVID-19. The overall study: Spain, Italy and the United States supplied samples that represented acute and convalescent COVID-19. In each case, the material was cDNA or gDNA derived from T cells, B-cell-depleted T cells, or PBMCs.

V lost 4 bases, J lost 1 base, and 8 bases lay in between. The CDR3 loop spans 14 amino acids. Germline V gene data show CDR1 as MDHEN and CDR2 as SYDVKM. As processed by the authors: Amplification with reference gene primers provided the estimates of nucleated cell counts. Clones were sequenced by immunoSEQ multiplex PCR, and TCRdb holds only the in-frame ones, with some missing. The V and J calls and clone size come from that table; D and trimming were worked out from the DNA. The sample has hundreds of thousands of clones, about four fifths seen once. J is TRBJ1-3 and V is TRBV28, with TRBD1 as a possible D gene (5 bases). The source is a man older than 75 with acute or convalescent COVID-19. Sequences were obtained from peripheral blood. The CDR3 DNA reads TGTGCCAGCAGTTCCGGGGGTTCTGGAAACACCATATATTTT. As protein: CASSSGGSGNTIYF.